What follows describes a single T cell receptor beta chain. This specimen comes from a study of CD8+ T cells in alopecia areata. Across the whole study: Patients in the treated group were given tofacitinib by mouth, 5 to 10 mg twice a day.

Described treatment: oral pan-JAK inhibitor, 5-10 mg twice daily. The sequencing template was cDNA reverse transcribed from extracted RNA. Data came from immunoSEQ multiplex PCR; TCRdb stores just in-frame clones and leaves some out. The sample holds 130,000 to 150,000 clones, approximately 80% seen once. The material was CD8+ T cells sorted from blood, obtained at week 4, from a patient treated with tofacitinib. The clonotype was recovered from a human donor with alopecia areata.

CDR3 sequence reads: CASSRTGHEQYF. Here the CDR3 DNA reads TGTGCCAGTAGTAGAACAGGCCACGAGCAGTACTTC. This chain links TRBV19 with TRBJ2-7; perhaps TRBD1 as D (5 bases). Trimming cost V 4 bases and J 5 bases, with 9 bases left between them. The CDR3 has 12 amino acids. CDR1 and CDR2 from the germline V gene are LNHDA and SQIVND (reference sequence).